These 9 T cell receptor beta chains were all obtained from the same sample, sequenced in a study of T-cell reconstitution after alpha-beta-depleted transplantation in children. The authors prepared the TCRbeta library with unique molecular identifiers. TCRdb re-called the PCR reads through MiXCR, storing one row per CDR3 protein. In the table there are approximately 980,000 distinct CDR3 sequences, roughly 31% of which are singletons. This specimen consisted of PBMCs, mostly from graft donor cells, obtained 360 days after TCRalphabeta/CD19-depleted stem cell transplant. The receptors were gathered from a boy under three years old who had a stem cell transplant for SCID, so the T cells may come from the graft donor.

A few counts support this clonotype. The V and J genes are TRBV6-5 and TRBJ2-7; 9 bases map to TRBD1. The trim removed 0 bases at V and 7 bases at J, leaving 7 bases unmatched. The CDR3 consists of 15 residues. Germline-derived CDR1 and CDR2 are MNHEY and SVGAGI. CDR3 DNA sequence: TGTGCCAGCAGTTACTCGTGGGACAGGGAAAATGAGCAGTACTTC. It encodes CASSYSWDRENEQYF.

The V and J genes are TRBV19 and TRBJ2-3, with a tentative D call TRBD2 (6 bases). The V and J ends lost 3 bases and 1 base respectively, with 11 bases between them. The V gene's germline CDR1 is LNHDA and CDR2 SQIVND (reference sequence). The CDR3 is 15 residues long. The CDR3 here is CASSILASGTDTQYF. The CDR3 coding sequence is TGTGCCAGTAGTATTCTGGCTAGCGGCACAGATACGCAGTATTTT.

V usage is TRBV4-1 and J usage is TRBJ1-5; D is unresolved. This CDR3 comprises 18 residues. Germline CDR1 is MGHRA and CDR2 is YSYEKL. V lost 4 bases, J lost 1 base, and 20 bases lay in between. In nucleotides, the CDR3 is TGCGCCAGCAGCCGTATCGGGAGTGGACTTTTAAGCAATCAGCCCCAGCATTTT. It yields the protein CASSRIGSGLLSNQPQHF.

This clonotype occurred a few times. CDR3 protein: CATSSFLDRGNTEAFF. CDR3 nucleotide sequence: TGTGCCACCAGCAGTTTTTTAGACAGGGGGAACACTGAAGCTTTCTTT. This chain connects TRBV15 to TRBJ1-1, with 8 bases identical to TRBD1. The CDR3 has 16 amino acids. In germline, CDR1 is LNHNV, CDR2 YYDKDF (reference sequence). With V trimmed by 3 bases and J by 1 base, 7 bases remained unmatched.

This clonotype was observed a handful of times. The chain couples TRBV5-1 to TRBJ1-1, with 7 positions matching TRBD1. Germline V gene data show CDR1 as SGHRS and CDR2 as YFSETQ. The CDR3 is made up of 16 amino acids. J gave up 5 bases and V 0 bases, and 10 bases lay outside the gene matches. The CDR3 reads CASSLVRRGVWTEAFF. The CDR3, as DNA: TGCGCCAGCAGCTTGGTTCGCAGGGGGGTGTGGACTGAAGCTTTCTTT.

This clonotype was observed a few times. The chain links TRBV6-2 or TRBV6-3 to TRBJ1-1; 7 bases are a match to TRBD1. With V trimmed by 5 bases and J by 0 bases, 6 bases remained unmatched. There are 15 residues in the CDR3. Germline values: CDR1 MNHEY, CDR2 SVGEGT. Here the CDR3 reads CASSRKTGMNTEAFF. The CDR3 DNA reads TGTGCCAGCAGTCGAAAGACAGGGATGAACACTGAAGCTTTCTTT.

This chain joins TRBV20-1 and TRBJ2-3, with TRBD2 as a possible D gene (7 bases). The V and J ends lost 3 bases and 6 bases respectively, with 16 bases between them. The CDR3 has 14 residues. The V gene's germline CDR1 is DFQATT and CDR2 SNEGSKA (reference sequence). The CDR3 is CSARERGAGDTQYF. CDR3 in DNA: TGCAGTGCTAGGGAACGGGGGGCAGGCGATACGCAGTATTTT.

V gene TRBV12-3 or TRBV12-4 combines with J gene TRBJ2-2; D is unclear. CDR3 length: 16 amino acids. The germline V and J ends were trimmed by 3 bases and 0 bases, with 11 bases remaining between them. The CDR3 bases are TGTGCCAGCAGTTTTCTCAGCAGAACGAACACCGGGGAGCTGTTTTTT. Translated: CASSFLSRTNTGELFF.

The DNA for the CDR3 is TGTGCCAGCAGCCCACCAGGGCCGAGCTCCTACAATGAGCAGTTCTTC. Translating gives CASSPPGPSSYNEQFF. The rearrangement uses TRBV7-9 and TRBJ2-1, with a tentative D call TRBD1 (5 bases). The V end lost 5 bases, the J end lost 0 bases, and 14 bases lay between the germline ends. There are 16 residues in the CDR3. Germline loops: CDR1 SEHNR, CDR2 FQNEAQ (reference sequence).